This T cell receptor beta chain was identified during a study of T-cell reconstitution after alpha-beta-depleted transplantation in children. Germline V gene data show CDR1 as SGDLS and CDR2 as YYNGEE. V was trimmed by 0 bases and J by 4 bases, leaving 16 bases between them. The CDR3 length is 16 residues. The TCRbeta library was prepared with unique molecular identifiers. Via MiXCR, TCRdb re-called the PCR reads, giving one row per CDR3 protein. Of almost 500,000 distinct CDR3 sequences in the sample, roughly an eighth were seen once. This clonotype was seen only a few times. The sample in question was PBMCs from the stem cell graft donor, obtained from the stem cell graft. This TCR came from a human donor who donated a stem cell graft to a child with combined immunodeficiency. The chain uses TRBV9 and TRBJ2-5; D remains ambiguous. CDR3 sequence reads: CASSVGAGAFSETQYF. The CDR3 DNA follows: TGTGCCAGCAGCGTAGGAGCAGGAGCCTTCTCAGAGACCCAGTACTTC. The full variable domain, with the rest looked up from reference TRBV9 and TRBJ2-5, is DSGVTQTPKHLITATGQRVTLRCSPRSGDLSVYWYQQSLDQGLQFLIQYYNGEERAKGNILERFSAQQFPDLHSELNLSSLELGDSALYFCASSVGAGAFSETQYFGPGTRLLVL.